What follows is one T cell receptor (beta chain) and its context. These data are taken from a study of shared clonotypes between healthy human individuals. Germline V gene lookup returns CDR1 SGHTA and CDR2 FQGTGA. V was trimmed by 7 bases and J by 0 bases, leaving 8 bases between them. There are 13 residues in the CDR3. Sequencing used immunoSEQ multiplex PCR; TCRdb keeps in-frame clones, though not all of them. The sample has about 1 million clones, more than 75% seen once. The chain is built from TRBV7-3 and TRBJ2-3; D ambiguous. This clonotype was obtained from a man between 18 and 35 years old in good health. Some clones in this sample may be carry-over from other donors' samples. The sequencing input was memory CD4+ T cells from PBMCs. Subset of the sample: CD45RA-negative fraction. The CDR3 loop reads CASTRSSTDTQYF. The DNA for the CDR3 is TGTGCCAGCACCCGGTCAAGCACAGATACGCAGTATTTT. The full variable domain, completed using reference TRBV7-3 and TRBJ2-3, is GAGVSQTPSNKVTEKGKYVELRCDPISGHTALYWYRQSLGQGPEFLIYFQGTGAADDSGLPNDRFFAVRPEGSVSTLKIQRTERGDSAVYLCASTRSSTDTQYFGPGTRLTVL.